This T cell receptor (beta chain) was captured in a study of blood T cell repertoires in COVID-19 (TCRdb year 2020). A note on the overall study: Samples from collaborators originated in the United States, Italy and Spain and spanned both the acute and convalescent phases of COVID-19. The prospective study material was composed of cDNA or gDNA derived from T cells, B-cell-depleted T cells, or PBMCs. Subjects who had been exposed to COVID-19, were actively infected with it, or had recovered from it provided the deeply sampled blood TCRbeta repertoires that made up the dataset. The repertoires were made available in a free public database intended to serve as a resource for research on the immune response to SARS-CoV-2. The samples were drawn from the first 160 participants of the ongoing ImmuneRACE study and from 1,254 subjects provided by 6 global collaborators. Nearly every sample came with metadata listing a de-identified subject ID, COVID-19 status, age in years and sex. Where HLA class I and class II types were available, the types were taken from metadata supplied by the sample provider, not from assay-based typing.

A remark on this clone: Its antigen target is currently unknown. Base-call qualities are not available, and no considerably larger clone is one nucleotide away.

The research as a whole found: The quantity of clinical and demographic metadata differed by source and by participant and was supplied without curation.

Taken from cysteine to phenylalanine, the CDR3 has 14 residues. Left in the record is the CDR3 DNA by itself, 42 bases read in frame from the first base. The junction carries 10 bases between V and J, which are trimmed by 3 bases and 4 bases respectively. From the germline V gene, CDR1 is ENHRY and CDR2 is SYGVKD. TCRbeta CDR3 regions were amplified from genomic DNA using the immunoSEQ Assay, a bias-controlled multiplex PCR. The study's processing was this. The number of nucleated cells in each sample was estimated by amplification of reference gene primers within the assay. To quantify the absolute abundance of each unique TCRbeta CDR3 rearrangement, sequence reads were collapsed and filtered. For each sample, productive Simpson clonality was calculated by taking the square root of Simpson's diversity index across productive rearrangements. This is the immuneACCESS table as TCRdb keeps it, with only in-frame sequences that have V and J called. A part of the clones is gone; compared with another copy, unresolved V genes explain less than half, and the rest is unexplained. V, J and clone size reflect that table, while D and trimming were determined from the DNA. Across this sample there are more than 110,000 clones, with about 81% seen only once. The top ten clones comprise approximately 4.1% of the sample.

Each collaborating institution followed its own protocols to collect whole blood in K2EDTA tubes. For TCRbeta analysis, collaborators shipped samples in one of three forms: frozen whole blood, isolated PBMCs, or DNA extracted from either of those sample types. This clonotype was sampled from a woman aged 80 or over with acute or convalescent COVID-19. The chain is assembled from TRBV10-3 and TRBJ1-3, with no D gene named confidently. Material: peripheral blood. The CDR3 reads as follows: CAISDFEKGNTIYF. The nucleotides are TGTGCCATCAGTGACTTCGAGAAGGGAAACACCATATATTTT.